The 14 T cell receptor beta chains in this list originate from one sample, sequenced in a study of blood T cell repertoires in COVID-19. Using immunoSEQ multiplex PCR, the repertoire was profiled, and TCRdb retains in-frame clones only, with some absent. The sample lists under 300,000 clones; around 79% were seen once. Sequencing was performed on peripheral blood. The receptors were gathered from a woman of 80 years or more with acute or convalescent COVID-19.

DNA of the CDR3: TGTGCCAGCAGTTGGGGAGGCCCGGGGAGCTCCTACAATGAGCAGTTCTTC. Protein: CASSWGGPGSSYNEQFF. V usage is TRBV27 and J usage is TRBJ2-1, with a tentative D call TRBD2 (6 bases). Trimming left V 4 bases short and J 0 bases short, with 16 bases between. Germline values: CDR1 MNHEY, CDR2 SMNVEV (reference sequence). The CDR3 is 17 residues long.

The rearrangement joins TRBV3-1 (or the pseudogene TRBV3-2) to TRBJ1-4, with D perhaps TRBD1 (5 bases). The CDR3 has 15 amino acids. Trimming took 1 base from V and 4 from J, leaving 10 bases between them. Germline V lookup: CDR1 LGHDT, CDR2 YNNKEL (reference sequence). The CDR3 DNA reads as TGTGCCAGCAGCCAAGGAGCGGGGCGTAATGAAAAACTGTTTTTT. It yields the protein CASSQGAGRNEKLFF.

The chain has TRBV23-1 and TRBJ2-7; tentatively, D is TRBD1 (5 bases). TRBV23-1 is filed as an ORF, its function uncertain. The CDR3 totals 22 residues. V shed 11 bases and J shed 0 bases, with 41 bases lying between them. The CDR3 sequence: CADRTSGGSLGRFTTLSYEQYF. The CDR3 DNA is TGCGCCGATCGGACATCGGGCGGCAGTCTTGGACGGTTTACGACCCTCTCCTACGAGCAGTACTTC.

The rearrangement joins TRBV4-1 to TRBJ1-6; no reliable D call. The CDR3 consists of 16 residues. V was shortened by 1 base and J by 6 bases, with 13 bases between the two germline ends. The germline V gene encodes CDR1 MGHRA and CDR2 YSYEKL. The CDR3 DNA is TGCGCCAGCAGCCAAGCTTGGGAGACGGCTAATTCACCCCTCCACTTT. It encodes CASSQAWETANSPLHF.

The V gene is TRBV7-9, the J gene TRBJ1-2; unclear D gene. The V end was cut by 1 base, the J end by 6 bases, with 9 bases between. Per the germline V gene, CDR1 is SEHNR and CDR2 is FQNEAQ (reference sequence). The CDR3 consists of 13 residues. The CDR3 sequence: CASSLVWSNGYTF. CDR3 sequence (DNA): TGTGCCAGCAGCTTAGTGTGGAGCAATGGCTACACCTTC.

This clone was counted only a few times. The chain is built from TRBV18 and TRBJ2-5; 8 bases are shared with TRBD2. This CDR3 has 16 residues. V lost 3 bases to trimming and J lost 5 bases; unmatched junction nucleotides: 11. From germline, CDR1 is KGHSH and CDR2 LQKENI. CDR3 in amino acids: CASSPRQKAGDETQYF. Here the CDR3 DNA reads TGTGCCAGCTCACCGAGACAAAAAGCGGGAGACGAGACCCAGTACTTC.

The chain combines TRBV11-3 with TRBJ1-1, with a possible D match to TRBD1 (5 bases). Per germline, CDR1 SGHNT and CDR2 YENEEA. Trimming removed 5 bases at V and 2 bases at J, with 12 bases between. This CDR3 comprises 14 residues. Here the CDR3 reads CASSARGSNTEAFF. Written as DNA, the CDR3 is TGTGCCAGCAGCGCTAGGGGATCCAACACTGAAGCTTTCTTT. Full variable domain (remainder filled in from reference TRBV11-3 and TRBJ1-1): EAGVVQSPRYKIIEKKQPVAFWCNPISGHNTLYWYLQNLGQGPELLIRYENEEAVDDSQLPKDRFSAERLKGVDSTLKIQPAELGDSAVYLCASSARGSNTEAFFGQGTRLTVV.

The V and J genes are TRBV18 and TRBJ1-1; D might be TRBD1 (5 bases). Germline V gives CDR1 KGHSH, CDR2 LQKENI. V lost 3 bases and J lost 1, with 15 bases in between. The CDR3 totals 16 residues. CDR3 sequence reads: CASSPLGAGSNTEAFF. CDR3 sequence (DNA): TGTGCCAGCTCACCCTTAGGAGCAGGGTCGAACACTGAAGCTTTCTTT.

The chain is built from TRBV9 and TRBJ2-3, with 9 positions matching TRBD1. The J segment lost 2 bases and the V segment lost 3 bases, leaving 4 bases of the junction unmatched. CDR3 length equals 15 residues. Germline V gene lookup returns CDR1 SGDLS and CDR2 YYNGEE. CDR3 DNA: TGTGCCAGCAGCGCGACAGGGGGTCTCACAGATACGCAGTATTTT. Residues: CASSATGGLTDTQYF.

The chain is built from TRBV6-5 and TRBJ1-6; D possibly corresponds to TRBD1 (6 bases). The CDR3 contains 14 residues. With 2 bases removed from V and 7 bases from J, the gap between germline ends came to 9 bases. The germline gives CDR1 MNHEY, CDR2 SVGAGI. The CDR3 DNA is TGTGCCAGCAGTTACGGAACAGGGAATTCACCCCTCCACTTT. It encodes CASSYGTGNSPLHF.

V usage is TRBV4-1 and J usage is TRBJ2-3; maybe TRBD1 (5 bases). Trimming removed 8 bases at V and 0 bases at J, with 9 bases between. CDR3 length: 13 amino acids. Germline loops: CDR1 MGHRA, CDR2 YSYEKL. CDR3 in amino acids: CASSPGSTDTQYF. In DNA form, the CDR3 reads TGCGCCAGCTCTCCAGGGAGCACAGATACGCAGTATTTT.

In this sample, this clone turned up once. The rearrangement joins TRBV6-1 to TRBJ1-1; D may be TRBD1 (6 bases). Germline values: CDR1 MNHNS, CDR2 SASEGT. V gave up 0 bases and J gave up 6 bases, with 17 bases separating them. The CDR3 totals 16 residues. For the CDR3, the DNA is TGTGCCAGCAGTGAAGCTCGGGACCCGGGACACCCTGAAGCTTTCTTT. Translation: CASSEARDPGHPEAFF.

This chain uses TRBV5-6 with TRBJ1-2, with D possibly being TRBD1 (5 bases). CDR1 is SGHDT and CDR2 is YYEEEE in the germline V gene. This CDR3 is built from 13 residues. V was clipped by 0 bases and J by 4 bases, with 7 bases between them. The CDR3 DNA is TGTGCCAGCAGCTTGGTAGACAGCTATGGCTACACCTTC. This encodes CASSLVDSYGYTF.

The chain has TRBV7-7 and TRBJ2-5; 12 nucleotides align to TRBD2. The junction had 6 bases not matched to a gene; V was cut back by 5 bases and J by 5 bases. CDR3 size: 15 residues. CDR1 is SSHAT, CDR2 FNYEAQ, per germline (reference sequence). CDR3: CASSPPGLAGETQYF. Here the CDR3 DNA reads TGTGCCAGCAGCCCCCCGGGACTAGCGGGTGAGACCCAGTACTTC.